The present T cell receptor (beta chain) was sequenced within a study of CD8 T cells in Susac syndrome. Findings and caveats of the study: Individuals included in the TCR sequencing and HLA analysis were acknowledged by the study to be relatively few in number.

RNA in amounts of roughly 0.45 to 1 ug was reverse transcribed with random hexamers. TCRdb called the immunoSEQ multiplex PCR reads again in MiXCR, with one record for every CDR3 protein. Seen here are approximately 130,000 distinct CDR3 sequences, more than 75% observed once, and the top ten hold approximately 0.24%. The trim removed 1 base at V and 6 bases at J, leaving 8 bases unmatched. Germline V gives CDR1 LNHNV, CDR2 YYDKDF (reference sequence). The CDR3 loop spans 17 amino acids. Concerning this clonotype: The antigen is not known.

The TCR was taken from a human donor with multiple sclerosis. V is TRBV15 and J is TRBJ2-1, with 11 nucleotides matching TRBD1. Specimen: CD8+ T cells from PBMCs. The chain's CDR3 is CATSRARTGTGGNEQFF. Written as DNA, the CDR3 is TGTGCCACCAGCAGAGCCCGAACCGGGACAGGGGGCAATGAGCAGTTCTTC.